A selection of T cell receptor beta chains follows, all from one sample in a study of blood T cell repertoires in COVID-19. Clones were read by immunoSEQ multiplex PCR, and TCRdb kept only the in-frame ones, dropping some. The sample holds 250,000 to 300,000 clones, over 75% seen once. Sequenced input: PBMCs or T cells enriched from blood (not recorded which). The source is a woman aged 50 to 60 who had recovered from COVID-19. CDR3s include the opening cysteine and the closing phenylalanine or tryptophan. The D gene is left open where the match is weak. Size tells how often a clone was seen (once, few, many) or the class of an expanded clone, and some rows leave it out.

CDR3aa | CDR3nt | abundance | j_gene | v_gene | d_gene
CASSLTAGVQNEQFF | TGTGCCAGCAGCTTAACAGCGGGAGTTCAGAATGAGCAGTTCTTC | - | TRBJ2-1 | TRBV11-1 | TRBD2
CATKREDTQYF | TGTGCCACCAAGAGGGAAGATACGCAGTATTTT | - | TRBJ2-3 | TRBV10-3 | -
CASSPGQYEQYF | TGCGCCAGCAGCCCCGGACAGTACGAGCAGTACTTC | - | TRBJ2-7 | TRBV5-1 | -
CAWKLGGVAEAFF | TGTGCCTGGAAATTAGGCGGGGTCGCTGAAGCTTTCTTT | once | TRBJ1-1 | TRBV30 | -
CASSPLAGGPEEQFF | TGTGCCAGCAGCCCCCTAGCGGGAGGGCCGGAGGAGCAGTTCTTC | - | TRBJ2-1 | TRBV3-1/TRBV3-2 | TRBD2
CASSALDRGYTGELFF | TGTGCCAGCAGCGCTCTAGACAGGGGATACACCGGGGAGCTGTTTTTT | - | TRBJ2-2 | TRBV11-2 | TRBD1
CASSEVGAGTDTQYF | TGTGCCAGCAGTGAAGTGGGGGCCGGCACAGATACGCAGTATTTT | - | TRBJ2-3 | TRBV25-1 | -
CASTTPTRGARYEQYF | TGTGCCAGCACTACCCCGACCCGGGGGGCGCGCTACGAGCAGTACTTC | once | TRBJ2-7 | TRBV28 | -
CASSPRDINQPQHF | TGTGCCAGCTCACCCCGGGACATCAATCAGCCCCAGCATTTT | - | TRBJ1-5 | TRBV18 | -
CASSFSQGPYEQYF | TGTGCCAGCAGCTTCTCCCAGGGTCCCTACGAGCAGTACTTC | - | TRBJ2-7 | TRBV7-3 | -
CASSLLGGGIMNTEAFF | TGTGCCAGCAGCTTATTAGGCGGGGGCATCATGAACACTGAAGCTTTCTTT | - | TRBJ1-1 | TRBV7-3 | -
CASSLWTGAYEQYF | TGTGCCAGCAGCTTATGGACAGGGGCCTACGAGCAGTACTTC | few | TRBJ2-7 | TRBV7-3 | TRBD1
CASSLAGSEEPQHF | TGTGCCAGCAGCTTAGCAGGCTCCGAGGAGCCCCAGCATTTT | - | TRBJ1-5 | TRBV7-9 | -